This T cell receptor (beta chain) is drawn from a study of cytomegalovirus exposure and HLA in healthy donors. With respect to this clone: What it binds is unknown.

Trimming removed 0 bases from V and 4 bases from J, with 13 bases in between. Germline V gives CDR1 SGHRS, CDR2 YFSETQ. The CDR3 loop spans 15 amino acids. The primer mix had 60 Vbeta and 13 Jbeta primers. Clones were sequenced by immunoSEQ multiplex PCR, and TCRdb holds only the in-frame ones, with some missing. This table holds under 65,000 clones. The study sampled nominally healthy donors, though unrecorded immune exposures were likely. Study conclusions and caveats: Association with HLA alleles at 0.05 false discovery rate was found for roughly 17,000 TCR beta sequences in a later analysis. In a later analysis, TCR beta V- and J-gene trimming showed a link to a missense DCLRE1C variant.

The V and J genes are TRBV5-1 and TRBJ1-2, with D hard to call. This sequence was found in a woman between 18 and 29 years old in good health and CMV-seronegative. Source material: PBMCs. CDR3 DNA: TGCGCCAGCAGCTTGGGAGCGGACTGGGTCTATGGCTACACCTTC. Its translation is CASSLGADWVYGYTF.